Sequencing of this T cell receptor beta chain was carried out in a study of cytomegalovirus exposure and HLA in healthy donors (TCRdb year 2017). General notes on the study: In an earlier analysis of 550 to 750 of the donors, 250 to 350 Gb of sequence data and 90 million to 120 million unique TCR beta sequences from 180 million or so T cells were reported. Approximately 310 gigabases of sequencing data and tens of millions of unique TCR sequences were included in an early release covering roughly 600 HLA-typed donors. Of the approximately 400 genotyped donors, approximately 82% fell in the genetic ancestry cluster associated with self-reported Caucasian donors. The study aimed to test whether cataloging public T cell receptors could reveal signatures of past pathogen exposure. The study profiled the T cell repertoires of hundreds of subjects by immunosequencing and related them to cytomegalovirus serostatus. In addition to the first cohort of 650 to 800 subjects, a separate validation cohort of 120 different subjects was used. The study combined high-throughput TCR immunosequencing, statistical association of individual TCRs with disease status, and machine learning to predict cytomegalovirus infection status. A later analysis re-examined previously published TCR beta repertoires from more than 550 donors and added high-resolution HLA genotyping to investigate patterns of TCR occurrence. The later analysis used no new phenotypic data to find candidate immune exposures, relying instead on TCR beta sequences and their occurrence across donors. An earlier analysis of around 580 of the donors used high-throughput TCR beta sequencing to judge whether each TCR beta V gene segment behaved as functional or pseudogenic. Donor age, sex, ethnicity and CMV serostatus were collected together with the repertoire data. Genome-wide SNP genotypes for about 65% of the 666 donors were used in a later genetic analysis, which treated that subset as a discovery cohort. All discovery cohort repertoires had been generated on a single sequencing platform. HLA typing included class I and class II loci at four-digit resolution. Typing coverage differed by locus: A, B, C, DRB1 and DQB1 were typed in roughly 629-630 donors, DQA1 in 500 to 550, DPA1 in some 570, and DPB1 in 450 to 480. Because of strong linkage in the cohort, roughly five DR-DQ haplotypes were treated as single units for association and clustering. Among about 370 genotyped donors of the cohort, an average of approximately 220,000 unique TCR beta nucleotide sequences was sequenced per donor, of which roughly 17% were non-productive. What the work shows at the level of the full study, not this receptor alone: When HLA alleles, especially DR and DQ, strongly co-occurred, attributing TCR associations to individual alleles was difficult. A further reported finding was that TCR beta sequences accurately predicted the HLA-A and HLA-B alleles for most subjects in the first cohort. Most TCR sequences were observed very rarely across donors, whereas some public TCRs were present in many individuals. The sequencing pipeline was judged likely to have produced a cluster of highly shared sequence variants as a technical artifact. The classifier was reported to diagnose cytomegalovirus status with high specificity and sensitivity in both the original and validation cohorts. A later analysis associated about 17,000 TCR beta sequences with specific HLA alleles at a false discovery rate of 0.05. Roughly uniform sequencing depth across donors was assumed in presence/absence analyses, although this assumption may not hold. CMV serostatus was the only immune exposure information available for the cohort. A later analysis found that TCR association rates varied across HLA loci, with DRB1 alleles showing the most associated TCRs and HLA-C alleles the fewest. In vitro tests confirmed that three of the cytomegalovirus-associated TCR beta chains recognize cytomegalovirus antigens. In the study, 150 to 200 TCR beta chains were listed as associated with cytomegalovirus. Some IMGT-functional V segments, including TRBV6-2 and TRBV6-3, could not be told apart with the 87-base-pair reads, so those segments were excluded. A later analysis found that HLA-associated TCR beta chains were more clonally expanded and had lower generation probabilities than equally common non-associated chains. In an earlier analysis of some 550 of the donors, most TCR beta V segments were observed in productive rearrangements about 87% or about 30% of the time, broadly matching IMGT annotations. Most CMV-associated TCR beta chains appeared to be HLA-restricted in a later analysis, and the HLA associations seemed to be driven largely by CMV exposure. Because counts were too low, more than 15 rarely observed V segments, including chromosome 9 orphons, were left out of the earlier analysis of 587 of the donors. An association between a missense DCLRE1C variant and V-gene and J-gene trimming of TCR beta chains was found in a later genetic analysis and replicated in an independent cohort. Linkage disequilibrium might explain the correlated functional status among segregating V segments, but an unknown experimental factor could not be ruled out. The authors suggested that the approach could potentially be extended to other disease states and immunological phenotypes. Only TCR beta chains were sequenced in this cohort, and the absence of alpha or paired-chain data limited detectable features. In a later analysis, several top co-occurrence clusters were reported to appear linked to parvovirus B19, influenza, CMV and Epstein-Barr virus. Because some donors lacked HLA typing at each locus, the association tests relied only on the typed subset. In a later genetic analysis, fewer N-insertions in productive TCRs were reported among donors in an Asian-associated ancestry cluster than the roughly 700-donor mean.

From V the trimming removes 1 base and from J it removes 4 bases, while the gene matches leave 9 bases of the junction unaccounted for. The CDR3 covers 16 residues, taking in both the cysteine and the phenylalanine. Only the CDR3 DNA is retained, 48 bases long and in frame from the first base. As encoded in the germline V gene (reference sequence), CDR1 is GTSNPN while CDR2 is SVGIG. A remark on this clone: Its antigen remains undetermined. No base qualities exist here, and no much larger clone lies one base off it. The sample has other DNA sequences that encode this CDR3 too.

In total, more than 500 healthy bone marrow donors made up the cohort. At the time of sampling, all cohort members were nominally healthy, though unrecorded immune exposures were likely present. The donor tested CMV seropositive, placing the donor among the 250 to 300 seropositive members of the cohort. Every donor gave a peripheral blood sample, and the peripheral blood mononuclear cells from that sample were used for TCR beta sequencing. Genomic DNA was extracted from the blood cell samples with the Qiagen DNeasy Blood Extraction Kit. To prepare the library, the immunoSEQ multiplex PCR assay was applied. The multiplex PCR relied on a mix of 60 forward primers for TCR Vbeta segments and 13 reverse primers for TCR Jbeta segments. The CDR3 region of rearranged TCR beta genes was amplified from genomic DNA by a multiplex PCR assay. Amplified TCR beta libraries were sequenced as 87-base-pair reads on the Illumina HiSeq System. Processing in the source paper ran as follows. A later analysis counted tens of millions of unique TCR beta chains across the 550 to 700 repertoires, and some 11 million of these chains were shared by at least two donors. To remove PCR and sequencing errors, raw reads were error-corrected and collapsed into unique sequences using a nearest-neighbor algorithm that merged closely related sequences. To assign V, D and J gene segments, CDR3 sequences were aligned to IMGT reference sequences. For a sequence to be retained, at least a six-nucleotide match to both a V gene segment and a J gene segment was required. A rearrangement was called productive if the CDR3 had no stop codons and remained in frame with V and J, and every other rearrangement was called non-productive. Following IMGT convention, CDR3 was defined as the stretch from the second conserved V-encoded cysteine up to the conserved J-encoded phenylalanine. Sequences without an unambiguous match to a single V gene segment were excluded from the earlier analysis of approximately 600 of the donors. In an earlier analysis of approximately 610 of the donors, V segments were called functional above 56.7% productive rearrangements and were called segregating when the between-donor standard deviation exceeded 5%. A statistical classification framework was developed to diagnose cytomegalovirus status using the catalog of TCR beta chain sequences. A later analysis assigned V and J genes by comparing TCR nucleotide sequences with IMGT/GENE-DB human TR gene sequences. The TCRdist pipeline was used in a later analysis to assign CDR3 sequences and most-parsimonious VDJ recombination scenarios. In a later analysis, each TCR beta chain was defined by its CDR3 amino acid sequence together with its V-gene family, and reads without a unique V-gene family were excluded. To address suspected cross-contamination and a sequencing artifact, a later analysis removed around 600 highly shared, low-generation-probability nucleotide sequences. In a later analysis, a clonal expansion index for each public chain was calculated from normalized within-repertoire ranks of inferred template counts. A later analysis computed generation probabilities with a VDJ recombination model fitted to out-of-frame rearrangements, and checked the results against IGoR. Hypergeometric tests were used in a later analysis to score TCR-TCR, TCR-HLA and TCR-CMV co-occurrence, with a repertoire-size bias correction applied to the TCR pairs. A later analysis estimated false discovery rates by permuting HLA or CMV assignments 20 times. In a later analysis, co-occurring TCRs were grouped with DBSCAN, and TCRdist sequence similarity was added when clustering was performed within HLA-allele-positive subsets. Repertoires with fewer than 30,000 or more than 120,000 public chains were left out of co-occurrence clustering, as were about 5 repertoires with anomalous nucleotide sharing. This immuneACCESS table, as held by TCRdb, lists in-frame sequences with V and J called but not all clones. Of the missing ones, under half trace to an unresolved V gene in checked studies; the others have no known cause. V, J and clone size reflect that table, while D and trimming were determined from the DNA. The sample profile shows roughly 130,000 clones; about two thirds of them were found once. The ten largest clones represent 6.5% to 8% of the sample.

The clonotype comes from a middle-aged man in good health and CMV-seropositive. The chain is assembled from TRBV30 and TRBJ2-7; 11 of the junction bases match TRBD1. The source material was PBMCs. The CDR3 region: CAWSGAPGQGVYEQYF. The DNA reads TGTGCCTGGAGTGGTGCACCGGGACAGGGGGTGTACGAGCAGTACTTC.